This T cell receptor beta chain was profiled in a study of blood T cell repertoires in COVID-19. Here immunoSEQ multiplex PCR was the method, and the copy in TCRdb shows in-frame clones only, minus some. The sample includes 160,000 or so clones, about 79% of them seen just once. This CDR3 has 13 amino acids. With 7 bases removed from V and 0 bases from J, the gap between germline ends came to 10 bases. Germline assignment: CDR1 SGHRS and CDR2 YFSETQ. The sample consisted of PBMCs or T cells enriched from blood (not recorded which). The rearrangement uses TRBV5-1 and TRBJ2-5; a weak D match, TRBD1 (6 bases). The receptor's source is a man aged 45-60 years who had recovered from COVID-19. Written as DNA, the CDR3 is TGCGCCAGCCGCCGGGACAACCAAGAGACCCAGTACTTC. Protein: CASRRDNQETQYF.